This is a list of T cell receptor beta chains from one sample in a study of tumor-infiltrating lymphocytes in localized non-small cell lung cancer. Only in-frame clones appear in the TCRdb table, and some are missing; sequencing was by immunoSEQ multiplex PCR. Of 9,500 to 13,000 clones in the sample, about 62% are singletons; the top ten hold roughly a tenth. Sequencing was done on a sample of uninvolved lung tissue not adjacent to the tumor. All receptors derive from a human donor with non-small cell lung cancer. Each CDR3 is given with its conserved first and last residue. A D gene is named only where the DNA matches it firmly. A clone size is listed for some rows: how often the clone was seen (once, few, many), or a class if it is expanded.

few,TRBV18,TRBJ2-5,NA,TGTGCCAGCTCACCACGTTCGATCGATGGGGGGGAGACCCAGTACTTC,CASSPRSIDGGETQYF
NA,TRBV7-9,TRBJ1-4,TRBD1,TGTGCCAGCAGCTCCGACAGGGAATTTTCGCGGTTGTTTTTT,CASSSDREFSRLFF
NA,TRBV6-6,TRBJ1-5,NA,TGTGCCAGCAGTTACGCCAGCGACCAGCCCCAGCATTTT,CASSYASDQPQHF
NA,TRBV27,TRBJ1-6,TRBD1,TGTGCCAGCAGTTTAATGGGACAGGGGGACTCACCCCTCCACTTT,CASSLMGQGDSPLHF
NA,TRBV27,TRBJ2-3,NA,TGTGCCAGCAGTCCCTCCGGGCGCCCGTTGAAGGGTACGCAGTATTTT,CASSPSGRPLKGTQYF
NA,TRBV7-9,TRBJ1-4,TRBD1,TGTGCCAGCACCTTCGGATCAGGGGGCCCTGAAAAACTGTTTTTT,CASTFGSGGPEKLFF
NA,TRBV5-4,TRBJ1-1,NA,TGTGCCAGCAGCCGGGACTCCGGTGGGGAAGCTTTCTTT,CASSRDSGGEAFF
NA,TRBV6-5,TRBJ2-7,TRBD1,TGTGCCAGCAGTTACTCGAGGGGGACAGGGCGCTCCGAGCAGTACTTC,CASSYSRGTGRSEQYF
NA,TRBV7-6,TRBJ2-7,TRBD1,TGTGCCAGCAGCTCGACAGGGTTTCCCTACGAGCAGTACTTC,CASSSTGFPYEQYF
NA,TRBV5-1,TRBJ1-4,NA,TGCGCCAGCAGCAACGACGCGGGAACTAATGAAAAACTGTTTTTT,CASSNDAGTNEKLFF
medium-sized,TRBV10-3,TRBJ1-6,NA,TGTGCCATCAGTGAGTTTGGAGGTTCACCCCTCCACTTT,CAISEFGGSPLHF
NA,TRBV19,TRBJ2-3,NA,TGTGCCAGCAGATCCGGGACGGGCACAGATACGCAGTATTTT,CASRSGTGTDTQYF
few,TRBV25-1,TRBJ2-5,NA,TGTGCCAGCAGGAGAATAGAAGAAGAGACCCAGTACTTC,CASRRIEEETQYF
NA,TRBV7-8,TRBJ2-7,TRBD2,TGTGCCAGCAGCTTAGTGCGGGGGGACGGCTACAACGAGCAGTACTTC,CASSLVRGDGYNEQYF
once,TRBV18,TRBJ2-7,NA,TGTGCCAGCTCTCCCGGGGTGGCAGGGCTCCACGAGCAGTACTTC,CASSPGVAGLHEQYF
once,TRBV7-8,TRBJ2-5,TRBD2,TGTGCCAGCAGCCGACTAGCGTACGAGACCCAGTACTTC,CASSRLAYETQYF
NA,TRBV4-3,TRBJ2-7,NA,TGCGCCAGCAGCCAAGAATACCGGGGAAACTCCTACGAGCAGTACTTC,CASSQEYRGNSYEQYF
medium-sized,TRBV6-6,TRBJ2-2,NA,TGTGCCAGCAGTACGGGATTACTCAACACCGGGGAGCTGTTTTTT,CASSTGLLNTGELFF
few,TRBV11-2,TRBJ1-6,TRBD1,TGTGCCAGCAGTTTCCGGGACAGCAATTCACCCCTCCACTTT,CASSFRDSNSPLHF
NA,TRBV25-1,TRBJ2-3,TRBD1,TGTGCCAGCAGTGAGGGACAGGTCACAGATACGCAGTATTTT,CASSEGQVTDTQYF
NA,TRBV12-5,TRBJ2-5,TRBD2,TGTGCTAGTGGTTCAGCGGGGGGGCCGGAGACCCAGTACTTC,CASGSAGGPETQYF
NA,TRBV6-5,TRBJ1-6,NA,TGTGCCAGCCAGGGATCTCATTCACCCCTCCACTTT,CASQGSHSPLHF
NA,TRBV9,TRBJ2-7,TRBD2,TGTGCCAGCGCGGCTAGCGGGGACTCCTACGAGCAGTACTTC,CASAASGDSYEQYF
medium-sized,TRBV14,TRBJ2-1,NA,TGTGCCAGCAGCGCCGGCCATGAGCAGTTCTTC,CASSAGHEQFF
NA,TRBV5-8,TRBJ1-2,NA,TGTGCCAGCAGCTTGGAGACTGGGCTAGGGGAGGGCTACACCTTC,CASSLETGLGEGYTF
few,TRBV15,TRBJ1-2,TRBD1,TGTGCCACCAGCAGGGACAGGACCCTCTATGGCTACACCTTC,CATSRDRTLYGYTF
NA,TRBV10-1,TRBJ2-2,TRBD2,TGCGCCAGCAGTGACCGGCGGGGGGGATCCATCGACACCGGGGAGCTGTTTTTT,CASSDRRGGSIDTGELFF
NA,TRBV19,TRBJ1-2,TRBD1,TGTGCCAGTAGTCCCCGCGGACAGGTAAGGGACTATGGCTACACCTTC,CASSPRGQVRDYGYTF
few,TRBV6-5,TRBJ1-6,TRBD1,TGTGCCAGCAAAAGTGGGACAGGGGGAGATTCACCCCTCCACTTT,CASKSGTGGDSPLHF
NA,TRBV28,TRBJ2-4,TRBD1,TGTGCCAGCAGTCCCCTAGGACAGGGGGACAAAAACATTCAGTACTTC,CASSPLGQGDKNIQYF
NA,TRBV4-1,TRBJ2-7,NA,TGCGCCAGCAGCCTCACTCAAGAGGAGGTCTACGAGCAGTACTTC,CASSLTQEEVYEQYF
NA,TRBV19,TRBJ1-2,NA,TGTGCCAGTAGTACGGACAGCTATGGCTACACCTTC,CASSTDSYGYTF
NA,TRBV7-2,TRBJ1-5,TRBD1,TGTGCCAGCAGCCCCGGGCCGGGACAGCATCAGCCCCAGCATTTT,CASSPGPGQHQPQHF
NA,TRBV19,TRBJ2-3,NA,TGTGCCAGTAGTCCTAGTTTAACAGATACGCAGTATTTT,CASSPSLTDTQYF
once,TRBV5-1,TRBJ2-3,NA,TGCGCCAGCAGCTTCTACAGCACAGATACGCAGTATTTT,CASSFYSTDTQYF
NA,TRBV11-2,TRBJ1-1,TRBD1,TGTGCCACAGGGACAGGGTTCACTGAAGCTTTCTTT,CATGTGFTEAFF
NA,TRBV11-2,TRBJ1-4,NA,TGTGCCAGCAGCCGCTCCGGGGGGGGTTCTAATGAAAAACTGTTTTTT,CASSRSGGGSNEKLFF
NA,TRBV7-6,TRBJ1-2,TRBD1,TGTGCCAGCAGCTTAGGGTCAGGGGGCCGTGGCTACACCTTC,CASSLGSGGRGYTF
NA,TRBV4-2,TRBJ1-2,NA,TGTGCCAGCAGCCAAGCGGGGACGCACGCTAACTATGGCTACACCTTC,CASSQAGTHANYGYTF
NA,TRBV11-2,TRBJ2-5,NA,TGTGCCAGCAGCTCAGAGCGAATCCAAGAGACCCAGTACTTC,CASSSERIQETQYF